The 8 T cell receptor beta chains reported below all come from one sample, sequenced in a study of cytomegalovirus exposure and HLA in healthy donors. Primers included in the PCR were 60 Vbeta and 13 Jbeta primers. The repertoire was sequenced with immunoSEQ multiplex PCR; TCRdb's copy has only in-frame clones and lacks some. In the table there are approximately 95,000 clones, 78% of which are singletons. What was sequenced was PBMCs. Receptors were obtained from a woman between 40 and 50 years old in good health and CMV-seropositive.

The chain couples TRBV7-6 to TRBJ2-3, with 7 bases that match TRBD2. The CDR3 is made up of 14 amino acids. Germline CDR1 is SGHVS and CDR2 is FNYEAQ. V dropped 0 bases and J dropped 9; count of bases not matched to a gene: 6. CDR3 DNA: TGTGCCAGCAGCTTAGCGAGGACTAGTGACACGCAGTATTTT. This sequence encodes CASSLARTSDTQYF.

This chain joins TRBV27 and TRBJ2-4, with 7 bases that match TRBD2. Per germline, CDR1 MNHEY and CDR2 SMNVEV (reference sequence). This CDR3 region has 16 residues. The trim removed 4 bases at V and 0 bases at J, leaving 6 bases unmatched. CDR3 sequence: CASSSIAGTAKNIQYF. Written as DNA, the CDR3 is TGTGCCAGCAGTTCAATAGCGGGCACAGCCAAAAACATTCAGTACTTC.

V gene TRBV9 combines with J gene TRBJ2-1, with 7 bases fitting TRBD2. V lost 0 bases, J lost 4 bases, and 4 bases stayed unmatched. Per germline, CDR1 SGDLS and CDR2 YYNGEE. The length of the CDR3 is 15 residues. The CDR3 spells CASSVGASGYNEQFF. DNA of the CDR3: TGTGCCAGCAGCGTAGGCGCTAGCGGATACAATGAGCAGTTCTTC.

CDR3 in amino acids: CASSESTSGKKETQYF. CDR3 sequence (DNA): TGTGCCAGCAGTGAATCGACTAGCGGGAAGAAAGAGACCCAGTACTTC. The chain is built from TRBV25-1 and TRBJ2-5, with 11 nucleotides matching TRBD2. CDR1 and CDR2 (germline): MGHDK, SYGVNS. V was clipped by 1 base and J by 3 bases; unmatched bases: 4. CDR3 size: 16 residues.

This clone has a single count. The chain couples TRBV2 to TRBJ1-5, with D hard to call. CDR3 size: 13 residues. Trimming removed 7 bases from V and 6 bases from J, with 13 bases in between. CDR1 is SNHLY, CDR2 FYNNEI, per germline. The DNA for the CDR3 is TGTGCCAGCAACGGTCGGGAAGGTCAGCCCCAGCATTTT. Its translation is CASNGREGQPQHF.

This clone came up once. The rearrangement joins TRBV7-6 to TRBJ2-7; D is undetermined. This CDR3 is built from 13 residues. CDR1 is SGHVS, CDR2 FNYEAQ, per germline. Trimming pared 0 bases from V and 3 bases from J, leaving 6 bases between. CDR3 DNA: TGTGCCAGCAGCTTAGCGGAGTTCTACGAGCAGTACTTC. Its translation is CASSLAEFYEQYF. Looking up the rest from reference TRBV7-6 and TRBJ2-7 gives the full variable domain: GAGVSQSPRYKVTKRGQDVALRCDPISGHVSLYWYRQALGQGPEFLTYFNYEAQQDKSGLPNDRFSAERPEGSISTLTIQRTEQRDSAMYRCASSLAEFYEQYFGPGTRLTVT.

This clone showed up just once. The chain links TRBV29-1 to TRBJ1-2; no reliable D call. This CDR3 has 16 amino acids. V lost 2 bases, J lost 0 bases, and 16 bases lay in between. Germline values: CDR1 SQVTM, CDR2 ANQGSEA. The CDR3 bases are TGCAGCGTTGAAAGAATCGGGGAAGGAGCTAACTATGGCTACACCTTC. This gives the protein CSVERIGEGANYGYTF. Using reference TRBV29-1 and TRBJ1-2 for the parts outside the CDR3, the full variable domain is SAVISQKPSRDICQRGTSLTIQCQVDSQVTMMFWYRQQPGQSLTLIATANQGSEATYESGFVIDKFPISRPNLTFSTLTVSNMSPEDSSIYLCSVERIGEGANYGYTFGSGTRLTVV.

The CDR3 sequence is CASSEGLAGRYTGELFF. In nucleotides, the CDR3 is TGCGCCAGCAGCGAGGGACTAGCGGGAAGGTACACCGGGGAGCTGTTTTTT. The V call is TRBV5-1, the J call TRBJ2-2, with 13 bases matching TRBD2. V lost 4 bases and J lost 3; bases outside the gene matches: 6. The CDR3 extends over 17 amino acids. The germline CDR1 and CDR2 sequences are SGHRS and YFSETQ.